This entry lists 23 T cell receptor beta chains sequenced from one sample in a study of T-cell memory formation after mild COVID-19. TCRdb re-analysed the 5' RACE reads in MiXCR, keeping a single row per CDR3 protein. The repertoire has about 400,000 distinct CDR3 sequences, approximately 25% of them found once; the top ten carry around 9.5%. The specimen was PBMCs or a T cell subset sorted from them (not recorded which). Receptors originate from an adult woman who had mild COVID-19 (a few samples of this study predate the infection). Cell type and time point are not known.

This clonotype was found a few times. An end of the junction differs from the germline gene, which may be a read error. CDR3 residues: CASSLQGSAFF. The CDR3 DNA reads TGTGCCAGCAGTTTACAGGGCTCCGCTTTCTTC. The rearrangement joins TRBV12-3 or TRBV12-4 to TRBJ1-1, with a tentative D call TRBD1 (5 bases). The CDR3 contains 11 residues.

This clonotype was counted between two and nine times. The chain uses TRBV6-6 and TRBJ1-3; D uncertain. This CDR3 spans 14 amino acids. V lost 5 bases and J lost 0, with 8 bases in between. CDR1 is MNHNY, CDR2 SVGAGI, per germline (reference sequence). The CDR3 nucleotides are TGTGCCAGCAGTCCCCTCGCCTCTGGAAACACCATATATTTT. The encoded protein is CASSPLASGNTIYF.

This clonotype showed up just a few times. The J gene is TRBJ2-7, the V gene TRBV3-1; TRBD2 is a possible D gene (6 bases). The CDR3 covers 13 residues. Per germline, CDR1 LGHDT and CDR2 YNNKEL (reference sequence). V was pared by 3 bases and J by 2 bases, with 8 bases between. This CDR3 is CASSQRGPYEQYF. As DNA, the CDR3 is TGTGCCAGCAGCCAGCGGGGTCCCTACGAGCAGTACTTC.

In its sample, this clonotype was seen a few times. The chain couples TRBV12-3 or TRBV12-4 to TRBJ2-1; D remains unclear. Deletions cut 3 bases from V and 10 bases from J, with 10 bases between. This CDR3 is built from 12 residues. This chain's CDR3 is CASSFVRKEQFF. Written as DNA, the CDR3 is TGTGCCAGCAGTTTCGTAAGGAAAGAGCAGTTCTTC.

The chain links TRBV20-1 to TRBJ1-2; D is unresolved. Between the trimmed V and J ends, which lost 0 bases and 6 bases, there was a span of 11 bases. The CDR3 spans 13 residues. Germline assignment: CDR1 DFQATT and CDR2 SNEGSKA (reference sequence). The CDR3 sequence is CSARDIGGDGYTF. In nucleotides, the CDR3 is TGCAGTGCTAGAGATATAGGAGGCGATGGCTACACCTTC.

With respect to this clonotype: The junction shows a germline mismatch at one end, possibly a read error. The rearrangement uses TRBV7-7 and TRBJ2-1; 12 bases align to TRBD2. Germline-derived CDR1 and CDR2 are SSHAT and FNYEAQ (reference sequence). The CDR3 consists of 15 residues. The DNA for the CDR3 is TGTGCTAGCAGCTTAGCTAGCGGGAGGGTCGATGAGCAGTTCTTC. Its translation is CASSLASGRVDEQFF.

The table lists this clonotype with a few counts. Because it lacks the conserved phenylalanine or tryptophan at the end, this CDR3 is likely a read error. No DNA is shown, since the ends of the CDR3 on it are uncertain; the CDR3 is the one TCRdb lists. V gene TRBV4-1 combines with J gene TRBJ1-4; the table's D call of TRBD1 was not tested on the DNA. The CDR3 length is 11 residues, termini included. CDR1 and CDR2 from the germline V gene are MGHRA and YSYEKL. The CDR3: CASSQGREFLL.

The chain combines TRBV2 with TRBJ2-3; 9 nucleotides agree with TRBD2. The length of the CDR3 is 17 residues. CDR1 is SNHLY and CDR2 is FYNNEI in the germline V gene. Losses at the gene ends were 6 bases for V and 5 bases for J; bases not matched to a gene: 15. DNA of the CDR3: TGTGCCAGCAGCCCCTATGGCGGGGGGGGGCATGGAGATACGCAGTATTTT. It codes for CASSPYGGGGHGDTQYF.

This clonotype has more than one count but fewer than ten. The rearrangement joins TRBV16 to TRBJ2-7; TRBD1 might be the D (5 bases). Germline assignment: CDR1 KGHSY and CDR2 FQNENV. The CDR3 has 14 residues. Trimming removed 7 bases from V and 1 base from J, with 14 bases in between. Here the CDR3 DNA reads TGTGCCAGCACTAAGACAGCCCTTTCCTACGAGCAGTACTTC. Its protein is CASTKTALSYEQYF.

This clonotype was seen only a few times. The rearrangement links TRBV4-2 to TRBJ2-2, with 7 bases identical to TRBD2. There are 15 residues in the CDR3. Germline loops: CDR1 LGHNA, CDR2 YNFKEQ. V gave up 5 bases and J gave up 4 bases; unmatched junction bases: 7. CDR3 coding DNA: TGTGCCAGCAGCACTGGGAGGGCGGGCACCGGGGAGCTGTTTTTT. It specifies CASSTGRAGTGELFF.

This clonotype has more than one count but fewer than ten. This sequence joins TRBV7-2 and TRBJ1-5, with D possibly being TRBD1 (6 bases). Germline V gives CDR1 SGHTA, CDR2 FQGNSA. The CDR3 is 12 amino acids. The germline V and J ends were trimmed by 5 bases and 7 bases, with 9 bases remaining between them. The chain's CDR3 is CASSGGGQPQHF. The CDR3 region has the DNA TGTGCCAGCAGCGGCGGGGGCCAGCCCCAGCATTTT.

The chain employs TRBV20-1 and TRBJ2-3, with a possible D match to TRBD2 (5 bases). V was cut by 5 bases and J by 0 bases, with 18 bases left in between. CDR1 is DFQATT and CDR2 is SNEGSKA in the germline V gene (reference sequence). The CDR3 totals 16 residues. For the CDR3, the DNA is TGCAGTGCTGCCGACGGGGATGCCCGAAGCACAGATACGCAGTATTTT. This encodes CSAADGDARSTDTQYF.

This clonotype occurred a few times. The V gene is TRBV5-6, the J gene TRBJ1-1; no reliable D call. The length of the CDR3 is 12 residues. Trimming removed 1 base at V and 9 bases at J, with 10 bases between. Germline values: CDR1 SGHDT, CDR2 YYEEEE. The CDR3 sequence is CASSLISSQAFF. The CDR3 DNA sequence: TGTGCCAGCAGCTTGATCTCAAGTCAAGCTTTCTTT.

The chain is built from TRBV12-3 or TRBV12-4 and TRBJ2-7; possibly TRBD1 or TRBD2 for D (5 bases each). V was cut by 5 bases and J by 2 bases, with 13 bases left in between. CDR3 length: 14 amino acids. This chain's CDR3 is CASSPHGGTYEQYF. The CDR3 DNA reads as TGTGCCAGCAGTCCCCATGGGGGAACCTACGAGCAGTACTTC.

This rearrangement joins TRBV30 to TRBJ1-2, with no clear D. The CDR3 sequence is 15 residues long. Trimming pared 1 base from V and 7 bases from J, leaving 19 bases between. Germline CDR1 and CDR2: GTSNPN and SVGIG (reference sequence). Here the CDR3 DNA reads TGTGCCTGGAGTGCGAATACCGGGTTCGCAGCTGGCTACACCTTC. Its protein is CAWSANTGFAAGYTF.

The gene calls are TRBV4-3 and TRBJ1-4; tentatively, D is TRBD1 (5 bases). The CDR3 extends over 15 amino acids. Germline V gives CDR1 LGHNA, CDR2 YSLEER. The V and J ends lost 2 bases and 8 bases respectively, with 15 bases between them. This CDR3 is CASSQRAGAGEKLFF. CDR3 DNA sequence: TGCGCCAGCAGCCAACGAGCCGGGGCGGGGGAAAAACTGTTTTTT.

This clonotype has a handful of counts. The chain carries TRBV7-9 and TRBJ2-7; 8 bases agree with TRBD1. This CDR3 has 15 residues. V was pared by 5 bases and J by 4 bases, with 10 bases of the junction left unmatched. Germline-derived CDR1 and CDR2 are SEHNR and FQNEAQ (reference sequence). CDR3 sequence reads: CASSPWTGSLYEQYF. The CDR3 nucleotides read TGTGCCAGCAGCCCCTGGACAGGGAGCTTGTACGAGCAGTACTTC.

The V gene is TRBV7-9, the J gene TRBJ1-1; no firm D call. The CDR3 spans 15 residues. Trimming pared 4 bases from V and 0 bases from J, leaving 12 bases between. The germline gives CDR1 SEHNR, CDR2 FQNEAQ (reference sequence). The CDR3 DNA reads as TGTGCCAGCAGCTCGGGAGTATCGATGAACACTGAAGCTTTCTTT. Translating it yields CASSSGVSMNTEAFF.

This chain joins TRBV7-9 and TRBJ1-1; D uncertain. Germline loops: CDR1 SEHNR, CDR2 FQNEAQ (reference sequence). V was clipped by 5 bases and J by 0 bases, with 7 bases between them. The CDR3 totals 13 residues. In nucleotides, the CDR3 is TGTGCCAGCAGCCCCGAGATGAACACTGAAGCTTTCTTT. Translating it yields CASSPEMNTEAFF.

This chain links TRBV29-1 with TRBJ2-1; 10 nucleotides match TRBD2. Germline V gene data show CDR1 as SQVTM and CDR2 as ANQGSEA. The CDR3 extends over 15 amino acids. The ends lost 4 bases at V and 3 bases at J; junction bases unmatched: 6. DNA for the CDR3: TGCAGCGTTGGAGCGACTAGCGGGTACTACAATGAGCAGTTCTTC. Translation gives CSVGATSGYYNEQFF.

The chain joins TRBV7-9 to TRBJ1-5, with 7 bases matching TRBD1. The CDR3 totals 15 residues. V shed 5 bases, J shed 3 bases, and the junction held 7 bases outside the gene matches. CDR1 is SEHNR and CDR2 is FQNEAQ in the germline V gene (reference sequence). CDR3 in DNA: TGTGCCAGCAGCGCCCTCGACAGGGACAATCAGCCCCAGCATTTT. It yields the protein CASSALDRDNQPQHF.

This chain joins TRBV20-1 and TRBJ1-1; D gene uncertain. V was trimmed by 5 bases and J by 1 base, leaving 8 bases between them. The CDR3 has 12 residues. Germline CDR1 is DFQATT and CDR2 is SNEGSKA (reference sequence). The CDR3 is CSARYGNTEAFF. The DNA of the CDR3 is TGCAGTGCTCGTTACGGGAACACTGAAGCTTTCTTT.

This clonotype was picked up a small number of times. The rearrangement uses TRBV5-1 and TRBJ2-3; 9 nucleotides agree with TRBD2. The CDR3 loop spans 16 amino acids. V lost 6 bases and J lost 3; bases outside the gene matches: 11. Germline-derived CDR1 and CDR2 are SGHRS and YFSETQ. The CDR3 spells CASTPIAGVGTDTQYF. The DNA for the CDR3 is TGCGCCAGCACCCCCATAGCGGGGGTAGGGACAGATACGCAGTATTTT.